One and the same sample provided the 19 T cell receptor beta chains below, sequenced in a study of blood T cells in healthy people across ages (dated by TCRdb to the mid-2010s). Libraries were prepared through 5' RACE. Sequencing was performed on an Illumina HiSeq 2500. A second PCR of roughly 7 to 11 cycles was performed with a sample-barcoded 5' primer and a J-beta primer mix. Clones were called with MiXCR by TCRdb after fastp trimmed the public reads at Q25, and only in-frame beta chains were retained. CDR3 protein duplicates are merged, each entry listing the most common genes and DNA. This sample lists some 1.1 million distinct CDR3 sequences; roughly two fifths were detected once. About an eighth of the sample comes from the top ten. The specimen sequenced was blood. These TCRs come from a man aged 18-30 years in good health.

The rearrangement links TRBV9 to TRBJ2-3; 8 positions match TRBD1. The junction had 7 bases not matched to a gene; V was cut back by 6 bases and J by 4 bases. Germline CDR1 reads SGDLS; CDR2 reads YYNGEE. CDR3 length: 14 amino acids. The chain's CDR3 is CASKPGQGPDTQYF. In DNA form, the CDR3 reads TGTGCCAGCAAGCCAGGACAGGGACCAGATACGCAGTATTTT.

The chain uses TRBV6-6 and TRBJ1-2; 7 nucleotides agree with TRBD1. Unmatched junction bases numbered 9, after V lost 2 bases and J lost 6 bases. Germline V CDR1 and CDR2: MNHNY, SVGAGI (reference sequence). The CDR3 has 15 residues. CDR3 nucleotides: TGTGCCAGCAGTTACCTCCCTACAGGGGTCGATGGCTACACCTTC. The encoded protein is CASSYLPTGVDGYTF.

This clonotype was counted a few times. This rearrangement joins TRBV12-3 or TRBV12-4 to TRBJ1-2; TRBD1 agrees at 7 bases. Losses at the gene ends were 6 bases for V and 3 bases for J; bases not matched to a gene: 7. CDR3 length: 14 amino acids. The CDR3 coding sequence is TGTGCCAGCAGAACCGGGACAGACTACTATGGCTACACCTTC. Residues: CASRTGTDYYGYTF.

The J gene is TRBJ2-7, the V gene TRBV4-1, with no clear D. The V end lost 0 bases, the J end lost 7 bases, and 10 bases lay between the germline ends. Per the germline V gene, CDR1 is MGHRA and CDR2 is YSYEKL. CDR3 length: 13 amino acids. CDR3 DNA: TGCGCCAGCAGCCAAGACGATGGGCGAGAGCAGTACTTC. Translating it yields CASSQDDGREQYF.

Details on this clonotype: One junction end disagrees with the germline gene, perhaps due to a read error. This chain connects TRBV25-1 to TRBJ2-7; D gene unclear. Germline CDR1 and CDR2: MGHDK and SYGVNS. This CDR3 region has 13 residues. Here the CDR3 reads CTSSEYGGYEQYF. The CDR3 DNA reads TGTACCAGCAGTGAATACGGCGGCTACGAGCAGTACTTC.

The chain uses TRBV27 and TRBJ2-5, with D possibly TRBD1 on 6 matching bases. The DNA end lines up better with TRBJ2-7; the J call may be wrong. The CDR3 sequence is 13 residues long. CDR1 and CDR2 (germline): MNHEY, SMNVEV (reference sequence). The CDR3 protein is CASSGGGRDEQYF. The DNA for the CDR3 is TGTGCCAGCAGTGGGGGCGGCAGGGACGAGCAGTACTTC.

This sequence joins TRBV27 and TRBJ2-2, with D hard to call. Per germline, CDR1 MNHEY and CDR2 SMNVEV (reference sequence). CDR3 length: 15 amino acids. V lost 6 bases to trimming and J lost 3 bases, with 14 bases between them. The CDR3: CASSPRGRDTGELFF. In DNA, the CDR3 is TGTGCCAGCAGCCCTAGAGGACGGGACACCGGGGAGCTGTTTTTT.

V is TRBV20-1 and J is TRBJ1-2; D is undetermined. CDR1 DFQATT and CDR2 SNEGSKA come from the germline V gene (reference sequence). The CDR3 runs to 11 residues. Trimming removed 7 bases at V and 8 bases at J, with 14 bases between. The CDR3 bases are TGCAGTGGGGTGGCTCGCGGGGGCTACACCTTC. Protein product: CSGVARGGYTF.

The J gene is TRBJ1-2, the V gene TRBV12-3 or TRBV12-4; D is perhaps TRBD1 (6 bases). There are 15 residues in the CDR3. V lost 4 bases and J lost 6, with 18 bases in between. The CDR3, as DNA: TGTGCCAGCAGTTCTACCGGGGGGGGGCTCCATGGCTACACCTTC. It encodes CASSSTGGGLHGYTF.

In this sample, this clonotype turned up a few times. The V gene is TRBV29-1, the J gene TRBJ2-5, with 8 bases that match TRBD2. The CDR3 length is 12 residues. Germline loops: CDR1 SQVTM, CDR2 ANQGSEA. The ends lost 5 bases at V and 3 bases at J; junction bases unmatched: 2. The CDR3 DNA follows: TGCAGCGTTTGGACTAGCAAAGAGACCCAGTACTTC. It codes for CSVWTSKETQYF.

This clonotype was detected once. The chain links TRBV4-1 to TRBJ2-1; tentatively, D is TRBD1 or TRBD2 (5 bases each). The CDR3 has 15 amino acids. Germline V CDR1 and CDR2: MGHRA, YSYEKL. V lost 2 bases and J 7 bases, leaving 15 bases between the germline ends. The CDR3 loop reads CASSQPGTVKNEQFF. The CDR3 DNA reads as TGCGCCAGCAGCCAACCCGGGACGGTTAAAAATGAGCAGTTCTTC.

The J gene is TRBJ2-2, the V gene TRBV6-2 or TRBV6-3; the D gene is possibly TRBD2 (7 bases). The ends were cut back, 3 bases at V and 5 bases at J, with 16 bases in the middle. The CDR3 consists of 16 residues. Germline assignment: CDR1 MNHEY and CDR2 SVGEGT. CDR3 coding DNA: TGTGCCAGCAGTTATCCCCTAGGGGGGGCGACCGGGGAGCTGTTTTTT. This encodes CASSYPLGGATGELFF.

The chain has TRBV20-1 and TRBJ2-1; no firm D call. The end of the DNA is better explained by TRBJ2-7, so the J call may be wrong. The CDR3 length is 14 residues. From germline, CDR1 is DFQATT and CDR2 SNEGSKA (reference sequence). CDR3 in DNA: TGCAGTGCTAGGTGGGCAGAGAACTACAATGAGCAGTACTTC. Translation gives CSARWAENYNEQYF.

In this sample, this clonotype turned up a few times. The J gene is TRBJ1-4, the V gene TRBV15, with D tentatively TRBD1 (5 bases). Germline V gene sequence: CDR1 LNHNV, CDR2 YYDKDF (reference sequence). The V and J ends lost 0 bases and 7 bases respectively, with 15 bases between them. The CDR3 runs to 16 residues. The chain's CDR3 is CATSRDRGGFGEKLFF. The CDR3, as DNA: TGTGCCACCAGCAGAGATCGGGGGGGGTTTGGTGAAAAACTGTTTTTT.

This chain links TRBV5-5 with TRBJ1-2; D possibly corresponds to TRBD1 (5 bases). The CDR3 has 19 residues. The germline V and J ends were trimmed by 4 bases and 5 bases, with 30 bases remaining between them. The germline CDR1 and CDR2 sequences are SGHKS and YYEKEE (reference sequence). The CDR3 sequence is CASSIKQRRGGPSIYGYTF. In DNA, the CDR3 is TGTGCCAGCAGCATTAAGCAGAGGAGGGGCGGCCCTTCAATTTATGGCTACACCTTC.

This chain joins TRBV25-1 and TRBJ1-1; possibly TRBD1 for D (6 bases). This CDR3 region has 14 residues. Per the germline V gene, CDR1 is MGHDK and CDR2 is SYGVNS. V was shortened by 2 bases and J by 3 bases, with 10 bases between the two germline ends. The CDR3 loop is CASSEGGQHTEAFF. The DNA of the CDR3 is TGTGCCAGCAGTGAAGGAGGACAGCACACTGAAGCTTTCTTT. The full variable domain, in which reference TRBV25-1 and TRBJ1-1 provide the parts outside the CDR3, is EADIYQTPRYLVIGTGKKITLECSQTMGHDKMYWYQQDPGMELHLIHYSYGVNSTEKGDLSSESTVSRIRTEHFPLTLESARPSHTSQYLCASSEGGQHTEAFFGQGTRLTVV.

The rearrangement joins TRBV9 to TRBJ1-1; D may be TRBD1 (5 bases). Germline assignment: CDR1 SGDLS and CDR2 YYNGEE. With 6 bases removed from V and 1 base from J, the gap between germline ends came to 19 bases. The CDR3 runs to 16 residues. The CDR3 DNA reads TGTGCCAGCAACGCATCTGGGACGGGAAGGAACACTGAAGCTTTCTTT. Encoded protein: CASNASGTGRNTEAFF.

This chain joins TRBV20-1 and TRBJ2-5, with no clear D. CDR3 size: 13 residues. CDR1 is DFQATT and CDR2 is SNEGSKA in the germline V gene (reference sequence). Deletions cut 1 base from V and 11 bases from J, with 17 bases between. CDR3 sequence reads: CSARAAVSEAQYF. CDR3 nucleotides: TGCAGTGCTAGAGCGGCAGTATCAGAGGCGCAGTACTTC.

This clonotype has only a few counts. This chain uses TRBV4-2 with TRBJ2-1; no reliable D call. Trimming removed 0 bases from V and 0 bases from J, with 12 bases in between. The CDR3 contains 17 residues. Per germline, CDR1 LGHNA and CDR2 YNFKEQ. CDR3 bases: TGTGCCAGCAGCCAAGATGGAAGGCTATACTCCTACAATGAGCAGTTCTTC. As protein: CASSQDGRLYSYNEQFF.